This T cell receptor (beta chain) appears in the sequencing data of a study of T-cell memory formation after mild COVID-19. Findings and caveats of the study: Mainly CM and EM harbored the contracting CD4+ clones; mainly EMRA harbored the CD8+ ones. A subset of responding clones appeared in pre-infection memory, suggesting cross-reactive memory joined. SARS-CoV-2 specificity was not confirmed for second-wave clones peaking on day 37.

This clonotype appeared a few times. Its antigen is not known. Using its own MiXCR run on the 5' RACE reads, TCRdb lists one record per CDR3 protein. The repertoire holds 580,000 or so distinct CDR3 sequences, with roughly 17% as singletons. CDR3 length equals 12 residues. Germline values: CDR1 SNHLY, CDR2 FYNNEI. V was trimmed by 7 bases and J by 8 bases, leaving 11 bases between them. The sample was PBMCs or a T cell subset sorted from them (not recorded which). The receptor comes from an adult woman who had mild COVID-19 (a few samples of this study predate the infection). Cell type and time point are not known. The genes are TRBV2 and TRBJ2-2, with D possibly matching TRBD1 (6 bases). As DNA, the CDR3 is TGTGCCAGCATCCAGGGGAAAGGGGAGCTGTTTTTT. It is translated as CASIQGKGELFF.